The entry that follows covers one T cell receptor beta chain sequence. These data originate in a study of T cells in Graves' hyperthyroidism and ophthalmopathy. Study-level information: Once the initial diagnosis was made, peripheral blood was obtained before any treatment.

Researchers amplified the TCR beta CDR3 regions from RNA transcripts. The primer set for the first-round RT-PCR of the TCR CDR3 was HTBI. Via MiXCR, TCRdb re-called the multiplex PCR reads, giving one row per CDR3 protein. The profile shows 250,000 to 350,000 distinct CDR3 sequences, 15% to 20% of them singletons. V lost 5 bases and J 5 bases, leaving 12 bases between the germline ends. The CDR3 spans 13 residues. Germline loops: CDR1 MNHEY, CDR2 SMNVEV (reference sequence). The origin of this receptor is a man aged 25 to 40 with Graves' hyperthyroidism. Sequencing used blood. The chain links TRBV27 to TRBJ2-5; D possibly corresponds to TRBD2 (5 bases). DNA for the CDR3: TGTGCCAGCAGTGTGAGGGTGGGGGAGACCCAGTACTTC. Its protein product is CASSVRVGETQYF.